This T cell receptor (beta chain) was obtained from a study of lung T cells in sarcoidosis with Löfgren's syndrome. Study details: Löfgren's syndrome patients were the main repertoire analysis focus.

TCRdb recomputed calls from the reads with MiXCR, one row per CDR3 protein. The sample lists tens of thousands of distinct CDR3 sequences, 21% occurring once. Regarding this clonotype: Its antigen is still unknown.

Study-wide points: Sarcoidosis antigen recognition was only suggested, antigen unidentified. Multiple Löfgren's syndrome patients reportedly shared TRAV12-1 and TRBV2 CDR3 motifs.

The V and J ends lost 3 bases and 11 bases, in that order; junction bases with no gene match: 7. Germline V CDR1 and CDR2: MGHRA, YSYEKL. The CDR3 extends over 15 amino acids. This sequence was found in a human donor with sarcoidosis (Löfgren's syndrome or another form), or a control subject (not recorded which). Specimen: CD4+ T cells from PBMCs. The chain has TRBV4-1 and TRBJ1-6; 10 positions match TRBD1. CDR3 sequence (DNA): TGCGCCAGCAGCCAGCGAGGGGACAGGGGTCCACCCCTCCACTTT. Amino acids: CASSQRGDRGPPLHF.